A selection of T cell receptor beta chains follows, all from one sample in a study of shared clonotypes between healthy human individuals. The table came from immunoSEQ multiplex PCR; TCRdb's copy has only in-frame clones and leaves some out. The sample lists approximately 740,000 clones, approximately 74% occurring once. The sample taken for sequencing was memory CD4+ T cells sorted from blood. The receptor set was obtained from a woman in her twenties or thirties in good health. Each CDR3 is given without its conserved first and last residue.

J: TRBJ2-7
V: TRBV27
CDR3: ASSLSKGLAGIPEQY

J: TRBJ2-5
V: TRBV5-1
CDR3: ASSVGWTAQETQY

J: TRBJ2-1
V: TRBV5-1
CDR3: ASSTGDHYNEQF

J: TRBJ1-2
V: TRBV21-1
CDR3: ASSKALKKPLCDGYT

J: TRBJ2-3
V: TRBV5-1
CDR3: ASSPRGFSTDTQY

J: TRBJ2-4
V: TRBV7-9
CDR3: ASSFGSGGKNIQY

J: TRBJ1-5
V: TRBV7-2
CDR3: ASSLERRGGQPQH

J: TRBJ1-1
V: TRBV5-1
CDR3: ASSLGQGGTEAF

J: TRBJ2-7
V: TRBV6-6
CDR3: ASSIPGVAYEQY

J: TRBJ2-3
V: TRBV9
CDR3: ASSPWRETTDTQY

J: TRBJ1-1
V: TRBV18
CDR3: ASSPNRDSNTEAF

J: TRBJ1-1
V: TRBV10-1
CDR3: ASSESGTLGRVNTEAF

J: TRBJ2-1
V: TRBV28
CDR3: ASMMSVTREQF

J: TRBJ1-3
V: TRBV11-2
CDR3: ASFRDGSPSIY

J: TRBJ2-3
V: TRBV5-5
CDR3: ASSLELASTDTQY

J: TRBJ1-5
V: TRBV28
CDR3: ASSSYLNQPQH